Below are 32 T cell receptor beta chains sequenced from a single sample in a study of blood T cell repertoires in COVID-19. Method: immunoSEQ multiplex PCR; TCRdb's copy keeps in-frame clones and lacks some. This table has about 40,000 clones, 85% appearing once. The source material was peripheral blood. Receptors were obtained from a human donor in a cohort sampled during active COVID-19.

The chain employs TRBV7-9 and TRBJ1-4; D uncertain. The CDR3 is made up of 14 amino acids. From germline, CDR1 is SEHNR and CDR2 FQNEAQ (reference sequence). Trimming stripped 0 bases from V and 6 bases from J, with 8 bases between. CDR3 loop: CASSLASDHEKLFF. CDR3 bases: TGTGCCAGCAGCTTAGCGTCAGATCATGAAAAACTGTTTTTT. The entire variable domain, with the rest obtained from reference TRBV7-9 and TRBJ1-4, is as follows: DTGVSQNPRHKITKRGQNVTFRCDPISEHNRLYWYRQTLGQGPEFLTYFQNEAQLEKSRLLSDRFSAERPKGSFSTLEIQRTEQGDSAMYLCASSLASDHEKLFFGSGTQLSVL.

The chain combines TRBV5-5 with TRBJ1-1; 8 bases match TRBD1. The CDR3 is 14 amino acids. The V segment lost 4 bases and the J segment 5 bases; nucleotides outside the gene matches: 7. Germline CDR1 SGHKS, CDR2 YYEKEE (reference sequence). The CDR3 reads CASSTRTGRTEAFF. CDR3 bases: TGTGCCAGCAGCACCAGGACAGGGCGGACTGAAGCTTTCTTT.

This chain joins TRBV7-9 and TRBJ1-2; TRBD1 matches 10 bases. V lost 5 bases, J lost 11 bases, and 17 bases stayed unmatched. The CDR3 is made up of 16 amino acids. CDR1 SEHNR and CDR2 FQNEAQ come from the germline V gene (reference sequence). CDR3 loop: CASSDTRTGGSLEYTF. CDR3 sequence (DNA): TGTGCCAGCAGCGATACCAGGACAGGGGGGTCGTTGGAGTACACCTTC.

This clone was counted only a few times. The chain combines TRBV11-2 with TRBJ1-5, with D possibly TRBD1 on 5 matching bases. The CDR3 extends over 14 amino acids. V lost 3 bases, J lost 3 bases, and 9 bases lay in between. Germline values: CDR1 SGHAT, CDR2 FQNNGV. In nucleotides, the CDR3 is TGTGCCAGCAGCTTTGGGGGGTTCAATCAGCCCCAGCATTTT. It encodes CASSFGGFNQPQHF.

This clone was observed a handful of times. The chain has TRBV7-9 and TRBJ1-2; D call uncertain. Germline CDR1 SEHNR, CDR2 FQNEAQ (reference sequence). V was shortened by 1 base and J by 4 bases, with 4 bases between the two germline ends. The CDR3 has 12 amino acids. Written as DNA, the CDR3 is TGTGCCAGCAGCTTAGACAGCTATGGCTACACCTTC. Its translation: CASSLDSYGYTF.

V gene TRBV4-1 combines with J gene TRBJ2-5; a weak D match, TRBD2 (5 bases). V lost 0 bases and J lost 3, with 17 bases in between. The CDR3 length is 17 residues. Germline assignment: CDR1 MGHRA and CDR2 YSYEKL. CDR3 in DNA: TGCGCCAGCAGCCAAGATCTGTCTAGTCGGAGGAAAGAGACCCAGTACTTC. Protein: CASSQDLSSRRKETQYF.

The chain employs TRBV6-2 or TRBV6-3 and TRBJ1-1; 7 nucleotides line up with TRBD1. This CDR3 contains 16 residues. Germline V gives CDR1 MNHEY, CDR2 SVGEGT. V lost 2 bases to trimming and J lost 5 bases; unmatched junction nucleotides: 11. CDR3 bases: TGTGCCAGCAGTTACCGGGACAGTGGGGTTAGAACTGAAGCTTTCTTT. Amino acids: CASSYRDSGVRTEAFF.

V usage is TRBV7-3 and J usage is TRBJ2-2; D not resolved. The CDR3 spans 15 residues. The germline V gene encodes CDR1 SGHTA and CDR2 FQGTGA. V lost 2 bases, J lost 1 base, and 8 bases lay in between. The CDR3 loop is CASSLLGRNTGELFF. The CDR3 bases are TGTGCCAGCAGCTTATTGGGCAGGAACACCGGGGAGCTGTTTTTT.

The chain employs TRBV14 and TRBJ1-4; D ambiguous. The CDR3 loop spans 15 amino acids. CDR1 is SGHDN and CDR2 is FVKESK in the germline V gene. V lost 1 base to trimming and J lost 2 bases, with 8 bases between them. The CDR3: CASSQVAATNEKLFF. Here the CDR3 DNA reads TGTGCCAGCAGCCAAGTAGCAGCCACTAATGAAAAACTGTTTTTT.

V usage is TRBV19 and J usage is TRBJ2-3, with 9 nucleotides matching TRBD1. The germline V gene has CDR1 LNHDA and CDR2 SQIVND (reference sequence). V dropped 3 bases and J dropped 0; count of bases not matched to a gene: 1. This CDR3 has 15 amino acids. DNA for the CDR3: TGTGCCAGTAGTATCGGACAGGGGAGCACAGATACGCAGTATTTT. Its translation: CASSIGQGSTDTQYF.

This chain connects TRBV7-9 to TRBJ2-7; TRBD2 matches at 14 bases. Germline loops: CDR1 SEHNR, CDR2 FQNEAQ (reference sequence). With 5 bases clipped from V and 6 bases from J, the junction kept 9 bases outside the gene matches. The CDR3 totals 16 residues. The CDR3 sequence is CASSPTSGGAWVEQYF. CDR3 sequence (DNA): TGTGCCAGCAGCCCGACTAGCGGGGGGGCCTGGGTCGAGCAGTACTTC.

The rearrangement joins TRBV18 to TRBJ2-5; tentative D call: TRBD2 (5 bases). This CDR3 contains 14 residues. Germline V lookup: CDR1 KGHSH, CDR2 LQKENI. V dropped 3 bases and J dropped 1 base, with 9 bases sitting between them. CDR3 region: CASSPADFQETQYF. Written as DNA, the CDR3 is TGTGCCAGCTCACCGGCGGACTTCCAAGAGACCCAGTACTTC.

This clone is categorized as medium-sized. V gene TRBV9 combines with J gene TRBJ1-2; 9 nucleotides align to TRBD1. Looked up from germline, CDR1 is SGDLS and CDR2 is YYNGEE. The CDR3 loop spans 16 amino acids. V dropped 3 bases and J dropped 0; count of bases not matched to a gene: 6. In nucleotides, the CDR3 is TGTGCCAGCAGCGAGACGGGACAGGGATCTAACTATGGCTACACCTTC. Translated: CASSETGQGSNYGYTF.

This clone was seen a few times. This chain joins TRBV2 and TRBJ2-7; maybe TRBD1 (6 bases). CDR1 is SNHLY, CDR2 FYNNEI, per germline. Trimming left V 5 bases short and J 0 bases short, with 20 bases between. The CDR3 covers 17 residues. CDR3 residues: CASSSPTTGPLSYEQYF. CDR3 in DNA: TGTGCCAGCAGTTCCCCAACTACAGGGCCCCTCTCCTACGAGCAGTACTTC.

V gene TRBV2 combines with J gene TRBJ2-1, with D uncertain. Trimming stripped 3 bases from V and 10 bases from J, with 10 bases between. CDR3 size: 12 residues. Germline V gives CDR1 SNHLY, CDR2 FYNNEI. The CDR3 nucleotides read TGTGCCAGCAGTGAGGGCAACAGCGAGCAGTTCTTC. This encodes CASSEGNSEQFF.

The rearrangement uses TRBV11-2 and TRBJ2-5; D perhaps matches TRBD2 (6 bases). V dropped 1 base and J dropped 4 bases, with 10 bases sitting between them. The V gene's germline CDR1 is SGHAT and CDR2 FQNNGV. The CDR3 extends over 14 amino acids. In nucleotides, the CDR3 is TGTGCCAGCAGCTTAGGTCCCGGGGGAGAGACCCAGTACTTC. Translated, it gives CASSLGPGGETQYF.

The genes are TRBV19 and TRBJ1-6; 11 positions agree with TRBD1. Germline CDR1 reads LNHDA; CDR2 reads SQIVND (reference sequence). The CDR3 contains 17 residues. V shed 0 bases, J shed 10 bases, and the junction held 8 bases outside the gene matches. CDR3 bases: TGTGCCAGTAGTATAGATCGATTCGGGACAGGGGGATCACCCCTCCACTTT. Encoded protein: CASSIDRFGTGGSPLHF.

The rearrangement links TRBV18 to TRBJ1-4, with 10 bases lining up with TRBD1. Germline CDR1 reads KGHSH; CDR2 reads LQKENI. The CDR3 consists of 15 residues. The ends lost 1 base at V and 4 bases at J; junction bases unmatched: 0. CDR3 sequence (DNA): TGTGCCAGCTCACCACGGACAGGGGGTAATGAAAAACTGTTTTTT. This translates into CASSPRTGGNEKLFF.

This clone appeared a few times. CDR3 sequence: CASSLDRAGNTIYF. For the CDR3, the DNA is TGTGCCAGCAGCTTGGACAGGGCTGGAAACACCATATATTTT. This sequence joins TRBV5-4 and TRBJ1-3; tentative D call: TRBD1 (6 bases). The germline V gene has CDR1 SGHNT and CDR2 YYREEE (reference sequence). The V gene lost 0 bases and the J gene lost 2 bases, with 6 bases spanning the gap. This CDR3 comprises 14 residues.

V is TRBV5-1 and J is TRBJ2-3, with D perhaps matching TRBD2 (5 bases). The V and J ends lost 1 base and 1 base respectively, with 10 bases between them. Germline CDR1 reads SGHRS; CDR2 reads YFSETQ. The CDR3 has 15 residues. The CDR3 bases are TGCGCCAGCAGCTTGAGCGGAGCTGGCACAGATACGCAGTATTTT. Its translation: CASSLSGAGTDTQYF.

This clone was counted between two and nine times. The V call is TRBV5-1, the J call TRBJ1-1; D is unclear. The CDR3 runs 14 residues. Trimming left V 4 bases short and J 1 base short, with 11 bases between. Per germline, CDR1 SGHRS and CDR2 YFSETQ. DNA for the CDR3: TGCGCCAGCAGCCTAGGTGTGGCGAACACTGAAGCTTTCTTT. It yields the protein CASSLGVANTEAFF.

This clone has a single count. V is TRBV5-1 and J is TRBJ2-7, with TRBD1 as a possible D gene (7 bases). The CDR3 length is 15 residues. The V end was cut by 4 bases, the J end by 1 base, with 15 bases between. Germline V gene data show CDR1 as SGHRS and CDR2 as YFSETQ. This CDR3 is CASSGGTVKSYEQYF. CDR3 nucleotides: TGCGCCAGCAGCGGGGGGACAGTCAAATCCTACGAGCAGTACTTC.

Written as DNA, the CDR3 is TGTGCCAGCAGCCGTGACAGGGGGGACAGTCAGCCCCAGCATTTT. The encoded protein is CASSRDRGDSQPQHF. The chain joins TRBV6-5 to TRBJ1-5; 9 bases align to TRBD1. The V segment lost 6 bases and the J segment 6 bases; nucleotides outside the gene matches: 9. The CDR3 is 15 residues long. Looked up from germline, CDR1 is MNHEY and CDR2 is SVGAGI.

This chain uses TRBV7-3 with TRBJ2-2, with D possibly matching TRBD1 (6 bases). V was shortened by 4 bases and J by 1 base, with 10 bases between the two germline ends. The CDR3 is 15 residues long. Germline V gives CDR1 SGHTA, CDR2 FQGTGA. The DNA for the CDR3 is TGTGCCAGCAGCTCAACACAGGGGAACACCGGGGAGCTGTTTTTT. Translation gives CASSSTQGNTGELFF.

This clone was detected only once. V usage is TRBV11-2 and J usage is TRBJ1-1; tentatively, D is TRBD1 (6 bases). The CDR3 spans 14 residues. Looked up from germline, CDR1 is SGHAT and CDR2 is FQNNGV. Trimming stripped 1 base from V and 6 bases from J, with 12 bases between. The CDR3 spells CASSLGGGGSEAFF. DNA for the CDR3: TGTGCCAGCAGCTTAGGAGGGGGGGGATCTGAAGCTTTCTTT.

The chain has TRBV7-3 and TRBJ2-3; TRBD1 matches at 9 bases. V was pared by 3 bases and J by 4 bases, with 2 bases of the junction left unmatched. The CDR3 sequence is 14 residues long. Germline values: CDR1 SGHTA, CDR2 FQGTGA. In nucleotides, the CDR3 is TGTGCCAGCAGCTTCGACAGGGGGTCAGATACGCAGTATTTT. Translated, it gives CASSFDRGSDTQYF. The full variable domain, in which reference TRBV7-3 and TRBJ2-3 provide the parts outside the CDR3, is GAGVSQTPSNKVTEKGKYVELRCDPISGHTALYWYRQSLGQGPEFLIYFQGTGAADDSGLPNDRFFAVRPEGSVSTLKIQRTERGDSAVYLCASSFDRGSDTQYFGPGTRLTVL.

The chain links TRBV7-3 to TRBJ2-1, with 13 bases matching TRBD2. Germline V lookup: CDR1 SGHTA, CDR2 FQGTGA. With 5 bases clipped from V and 4 bases from J, the junction kept 5 bases outside the gene matches. The CDR3 is 16 amino acids. The chain's CDR3 is CASSPGTSGVYNEQFF. CDR3 DNA: TGTGCCAGCAGCCCAGGGACTAGCGGGGTATACAATGAGCAGTTCTTC.

The chain combines TRBV7-8 with TRBJ1-1; D not certain. Trimming left V 5 bases short and J 5 bases short, with 9 bases between. This CDR3 region has 12 residues. Looked up from germline, CDR1 is SGHVS and CDR2 is FQNEAQ. CDR3 loop: CASSTRRTEAFF. The CDR3, as DNA: TGTGCCAGCAGCACAAGGCGGACTGAAGCTTTCTTT.

In this sample, this clone is medium-sized. The rearrangement joins TRBV14 to TRBJ1-3; a weak D match, TRBD1 (5 bases). Germline assignment: CDR1 SGHDN and CDR2 FVKESK. V was pared by 0 bases and J by 8 bases, with 17 bases between. The CDR3 is 16 residues long. The CDR3 DNA reads as TGTGCCAGCAGCCAAGAGTGGGGGGTTTCCACTGACACCATATATTTT. This gives the protein CASSQEWGVSTDTIYF.

This sequence joins TRBV5-1 and TRBJ2-5, with 7 positions matching TRBD1. V dropped 4 bases and J dropped 2; count of bases not matched to a gene: 8. The CDR3 is 15 residues long. Germline V lookup: CDR1 SGHRS, CDR2 YFSETQ. The CDR3 bases are TGCGCCAGCAGCCCACAGGGGCCTACGCAAGAGACCCAGTACTTC. Translation: CASSPQGPTQETQYF.

The chain employs TRBV5-4 and TRBJ2-3; TRBD2 aligns across 7 bases. V was pared by 3 bases and J by 1 base, with 8 bases of the junction left unmatched. CDR1 and CDR2 from the germline V gene are SGHNT and YYREEE (reference sequence). The CDR3 sequence is 16 residues long. The CDR3: CASSSPAGERTDTQYF. In DNA form, the CDR3 reads TGTGCCAGCAGCTCGCCTGCGGGGGAGCGCACAGATACGCAGTATTTT.

The chain carries TRBV5-4 and TRBJ1-5; weak D call: TRBD1 (6 bases). Looked up from germline, CDR1 is SGHNT and CDR2 is YYREEE (reference sequence). This CDR3 has 13 residues. Deletions cut 3 bases from V and 7 bases from J, with 11 bases between. The CDR3 nucleotides are TGTGCCAGCAGCTCGGACAGCAGCCAGCCCCAGCATTTT. Translated: CASSSDSSQPQHF.